Below, 12 T cell receptor beta chains from the same sample are listed, as sequenced in a study of blood T cells in healthy people across ages (dated by TCRdb to the mid-2010s). Library construction relied on 5' RACE. For sequencing, an Illumina HiSeq 2500 was employed. A second roughly 7 to 11 cycle PCR used a sample-barcoded 5' primer and a J-beta primer mix. The public reads were reanalyzed by TCRdb: fastp trimming at Q25, MiXCR alignment, in-frame beta chains only. Each entry is one CDR3 protein sequence, shown with its most common DNA and genes. This sample is represented by hundreds of thousands of distinct CDR3 sequences; approximately 50% of them were singletons. About a third of the sample is in the top ten clones. The specimen sequenced was blood. These receptors were collected from a woman aged 55-69 years in good health.

In its sample, this clonotype was seen a few times. The rearrangement links TRBV6-2 or TRBV6-3 to TRBJ2-7; TRBD2 aligns across 11 bases. The germline V gene encodes CDR1 MNHEY and CDR2 SVGEGT. CDR3 length: 15 residues. Trimming took 6 bases from V and 0 from J; bases not matched to a gene: 4. CDR3 amino acids: CASSGLAGSSYEQYF. Written as DNA, the CDR3 is TGTGCCAGCAGCGGACTAGCGGGCTCCTCCTACGAGCAGTACTTC.

This chain connects TRBV11-2 to TRBJ2-5, with TRBD2 matching over 12 bases. CDR3 length: 17 residues. With 1 base clipped from V and 4 bases from J, the junction kept 7 bases outside the gene matches. CDR1 is SGHAT and CDR2 is FQNNGV in the germline V gene. The CDR3 loop is CASSLGPSGRALETQYF. Here the CDR3 DNA reads TGTGCCAGCAGCTTAGGTCCTAGCGGGAGGGCCCTAGAGACCCAGTACTTC.

The chain carries TRBV7-2 and TRBJ1-2; possible D gene TRBD1, 6 bases. Trimming shortened V by 5 bases and J by 0 bases, and 22 bases separated the two germline ends. Germline assignment: CDR1 SGHTA and CDR2 FQGNSA. This CDR3 has 18 residues. The CDR3, as DNA: TGTGCCAGCAGCCCAATAGGGGTCCCGACAGGACCTAACTATGGCTACACCTTC. Amino acid sequence: CASSPIGVPTGPNYGYTF.

This sequence joins TRBV14 and TRBJ2-1; 12 nucleotides agree with TRBD2. Trimming removed 1 base from V and 1 base from J; junction bases left unmatched: 8. CDR1 and CDR2 (germline): SGHDN, FVKESK. CDR3 length equals 19 residues. The DNA of the CDR3 is TGTGCCAGCAGCCAAGGGTCCCTGACTAGCGGGGGATCCTACAATGAGCAGTTCTTC. Its translation: CASSQGSLTSGGSYNEQFF.

The rearrangement joins TRBV7-2 to TRBJ2-5; the match to TRBD2 covers 13 bases. The V segment lost 2 bases and the J segment 11 bases; nucleotides outside the gene matches: 17. The CDR3 covers 18 residues. Germline-derived CDR1 and CDR2 are SGHTA and FQGNSA. DNA of the CDR3: TGTGCCAGCAGCTTATCTTTACTAGCGGGAGGGTCAGGGGATGAGCAGTACTTC. It codes for CASSLSLLAGGSGDEQYF. Complete variable domain (other parts from reference TRBV7-2 and TRBJ2-5): GAGVSQSPSNKVTEKGKDVELRCDPISGHTALYWYRQSLGQGLEFLIYFQGNSAPDKSGLPSDRFSAERTGGSVSTLTIQRTQQEDSAVYLCASSLSLLAGGSGDEQYFGPGTRLLVL.

The chain has TRBV14 and TRBJ1-2; D call uncertain. CDR1 SGHDN and CDR2 FVKESK come from the germline V gene. CDR3 length: 15 residues. With 0 bases removed from V and 0 bases from J, the gap between germline ends came to 8 bases. CDR3: CASSQDTASNYGYTF. DNA for the CDR3: TGTGCCAGCAGCCAAGATACAGCTTCTAACTATGGCTACACCTTC.

This chain links TRBV29-1 with TRBJ2-1; 8 bases are a match to TRBD1. CDR3 length: 14 residues. V trimming: 2 bases; J trimming: 2 bases; junction bases outside the gene matches: 2. Germline CDR1 reads SQVTM; CDR2 reads ANQGSEA. The CDR3 sequence: CSVERDRTYNEQFF. The CDR3 DNA follows: TGCAGCGTTGAAAGGGACAGGACCTACAATGAGCAGTTCTTC.

The genes are TRBV5-5 and TRBJ2-1; D might be TRBD2 (5 bases). Per the germline V gene, CDR1 is SGHKS and CDR2 is YYEKEE (reference sequence). The CDR3 consists of 15 residues. V gave up 1 base and J gave up 6 bases, with 14 bases separating them. The CDR3 is CASSLSGVGFNEQFF. As DNA, the CDR3 is TGTGCCAGCAGCTTGAGCGGAGTGGGGTTCAATGAGCAGTTCTTC.

The V call is TRBV29-1, the J call TRBJ2-5, with unresolved D. V was clipped by 7 bases and J by 5 bases, with 8 bases between them. This CDR3 is built from 10 residues. The germline gives CDR1 SQVTM, CDR2 ANQGSEA. The CDR3 DNA reads as TGCAGCGCTCTACGGGAGACCCAGTACTTC. This sequence encodes CSALRETQYF.

This clonotype was found a few times. A much larger clone differs from this one at a single base, so this may be a read error. The rearrangement joins TRBV10-3 to TRBJ2-1, with D uncertain. V was clipped by 5 bases and J by 4 bases, with 0 bases between them. The CDR3 sequence is 10 residues long. Germline CDR1 ENHRY, CDR2 SYGVKD. As DNA, the CDR3 is TGTGCCATCAGTTACAATGAGCAGTTCTTC. Its protein is CAISYNEQFF.

This clonotype was detected only a few times. The CDR3 region has the DNA TGTGCCAGCAGTGAAGCGGGACACAGTTACGAGCAGTACTTC. Its translation is CASSEAGHSYEQYF. The V call is TRBV6-1, the J call TRBJ2-7; possibly TRBD1 for D (6 bases). V was shortened by 0 bases and J by 4 bases, with 10 bases between the two germline ends. The CDR3 has 14 amino acids. The V gene's germline CDR1 is MNHNS and CDR2 SASEGT.

V and J are TRBV20-1 and TRBJ2-5; TRBD2 agrees at 9 bases. The end of the DNA aligns better with TRBJ2-7, so the J call may be wrong. The CDR3 sequence is 13 residues long. Per the germline V gene, CDR1 is DFQATT and CDR2 is SNEGSKA (reference sequence). CDR3 sequence reads: CSAYAGTSTEQYF. CDR3 sequence (DNA): TGCAGTGCTTACGCCGGGACTAGCACCGAGCAGTACTTC.